These 27 T cell receptor beta chains were sequenced from one sample in a study of shared clonotypes between healthy human individuals (dated by TCRdb to about 2020). Library prep was done by the immunoSEQ multiplex PCR assay. Entries here come from immuneACCESS through TCRdb and include only in-frame sequences with V and J called. Some clones fail to appear in such tables; in the studies checked, an unresolved V gene covers under half of the shortfall, and the cause of the remainder is unknown. The sample table holds about 2.1 million clones, of which 85% to 95% were seen once. The ten largest account for around 1.8% of the sample. CD8 naive samples were CD45RO-negative cells positively selected for CCR7, giving a CD45RA+CCR7+ population that excluded TemRA cells. Sample: naive CD8+ T cells from PBMCs. The sample's cell subset or site, from its label and the paper: CD45RA+CCR7+. The receptors come from a man between 18 and 35 years old in good health. Some clones in this sample may be carry-over from other donors' samples.

Comments on this clone: The same CDR3 arises from other DNA sequences in this sample as well. V usage is TRBV4-1 and J usage is TRBJ1-5; D unclear. This CDR3 spans 14 amino acids. V dropped 1 base and J dropped 7 bases, with 11 bases sitting between them. Germline V CDR1 and CDR2: MGHRA, YSYEKL. DNA of the CDR3: TGCGCCAGCAGCCAAGTGGGATCGGGACAGCCCCAGCATTTT. It specifies CASSQVGSGQPQHF.

The chain joins TRBV5-4 to TRBJ2-3; TRBD1 matches at 12 bases. Germline V gene data show CDR1 as SGHNT and CDR2 as YYREEE (reference sequence). The CDR3 runs 15 residues. Losses at the gene ends were 4 bases for V and 4 bases for J; bases not matched to a gene: 4. In nucleotides, the CDR3 is TGTGCCAGCAGCCGTCGGGACAGGGGGCCAGATACGCAGTATTTT. Translation: CASSRRDRGPDTQYF. The full variable domain, its missing parts supplied by reference TRBV5-4 and TRBJ2-3, is ETGVTQSPTHLIKTRGQQVTLRCSSQSGHNTVSWYQQALGQGPQFIFQYYREEENGRGNFPPRFSGLQFPNYSSELNVNALELDDSALYLCASSRRDRGPDTQYFGPGTRLTVL.

This clone appeared a single time. The chain is built from TRBV18 and TRBJ2-1; D remains ambiguous. The CDR3 extends over 15 amino acids. Trimming took off 2 bases at V and 5 bases at J, with 13 bases between the two ends. Germline V gene data show CDR1 as KGHSH and CDR2 as LQKENI. The CDR3 is CASSPGFLGNNEQFF. DNA for the CDR3: TGTGCCAGCTCACCAGGCTTTCTCGGTAACAATGAGCAGTTCTTC.

The CDR3 loop reads CASSRGAGETQYF. CDR3 DNA: TGTGCCAGCAGTCGGGGGGCAGGGGAGACCCAGTACTTC. The rearrangement uses TRBV25-1 and TRBJ2-5; weak D call: TRBD2 (7 bases). Germline V lookup: CDR1 MGHDK, CDR2 SYGVNS. Between the trimmed V and J ends, which lost 5 bases and 5 bases, there was a span of 12 bases. CDR3 length: 13 residues.

The chain uses TRBV6-5 and TRBJ1-1; D is possibly TRBD1 (6 bases). Germline lookup yields CDR1 MNHEY and CDR2 SVGAGI. There are 12 residues in the CDR3. V was trimmed by 4 bases and J by 8 bases, leaving 11 bases between them. The CDR3 sequence: CASSSDRTEAFF. In nucleotides, the CDR3 is TGTGCCAGCAGTTCCGACAGGACCGAAGCTTTCTTT.

V gene TRBV5-1 combines with J gene TRBJ2-6; 7 bases align to TRBD2. Looked up from germline, CDR1 is SGHRS and CDR2 is YFSETQ. This CDR3 region has 17 residues. The J segment lost 6 bases and the V segment lost 0 bases, leaving 9 bases of the junction unmatched. DNA for the CDR3: TGCGCCAGCAGCTTGGCCGGAGTCCGGGGGGAGGCCAACGTCCTGACTTTC. This encodes CASSLAGVRGEANVLTF. The full variable domain, completed using reference TRBV5-1 and TRBJ2-6, is KAGVTQTPRYLIKTRGQQVTLSCSPISGHRSVSWYQQTPGQGLQFLFEYFSETQRNKGNFPGRFSGRQFSNSRSEMNVSTLELGDSALYLCASSLAGVRGEANVLTFGAGSRLTVL.

The chain recombines TRBV10-3 with TRBJ2-2; perhaps TRBD1 as D (6 bases). The CDR3 loop spans 19 amino acids. The germline V gene has CDR1 ENHRY and CDR2 SYGVKD. V lost 0 bases to trimming and J lost 9 bases, with 26 bases between them. Written as DNA, the CDR3 is TGTGCCATCAGTGAGTCGAAGAAGCTCGGACAGTCGATGGTCCGGGAGCTGTTTTTT. Its protein product is CAISESKKLGQSMVRELFF.

J is TRBJ2-3 and V is TRBV4-3; the D is unclear. Trimming took off 0 bases at V and 4 bases at J, with 8 bases between the two ends. Germline V gene lookup returns CDR1 LGHNA and CDR2 YSLEER. The CDR3 is 14 residues long. CDR3 in amino acids: CASSQDRGADTQYF. The CDR3, as DNA: TGCGCCAGCAGCCAAGATCGTGGGGCAGATACGCAGTATTTT.

This clone appeared a single time. The identical CDR3 is also encoded by other nucleotide sequences in the sample. The CDR3 bases are TGTGCCAGCAGCTCAACAGGGACCGGCGACACTGAAGCTTTCTTT. Translated: CASSSTGTGDTEAFF. The chain couples TRBV11-2 to TRBJ1-1, with a possible D match to TRBD1 (6 bases). Deletions cut 4 bases from V and 3 bases from J, with 15 bases between. CDR1 and CDR2 from the germline V gene are SGHAT and FQNNGV. The CDR3 spans 15 residues.

The chain carries TRBV7-6 and TRBJ2-2, with 13 bases identical to TRBD2. The V segment lost 5 bases and the J segment 5 bases; nucleotides outside the gene matches: 5. Per the germline V gene, CDR1 is SGHVS and CDR2 is FNYEAQ. CDR3 size: 16 residues. In DNA, the CDR3 is TGTGCCAGCAGCGTACTAGCGGGAGGGCTTACCGGGGAGCTGTTTTTT. Amino acid sequence: CASSVLAGGLTGELFF. Using reference TRBV7-6 and TRBJ2-2 for the parts outside the CDR3, the full variable domain is GAGVSQSPRYKVTKRGQDVALRCDPISGHVSLYWYRQALGQGPEFLTYFNYEAQQDKSGLPNDRFSAERPEGSISTLTIQRTEQRDSAMYRCASSVLAGGLTGELFFGEGSRLTVL.

The genes are TRBV13 and TRBJ2-4; 10 bases fit TRBD2. The CDR3 is 18 amino acids. CDR1 is PRHDT, CDR2 FYEKMQ, per germline (reference sequence). Unmatched junction bases numbered 9, after V lost 3 bases and J lost 1 base. The CDR3 region has the DNA TGTGCCAGCAGCTTCTCTAGCGGGAGAGTCGGCGCCAAAAACATTCAGTACTTC. Translation gives CASSFSSGRVGAKNIQYF.

This sequence joins TRBV19 and TRBJ1-1; TRBD1 matches at 7 bases. The CDR3 extends over 15 amino acids. With V trimmed by 7 bases and J by 0 bases, 8 bases remained unmatched. Germline loops: CDR1 LNHDA, CDR2 SQIVND (reference sequence). Written as DNA, the CDR3 is TGTGCCAGTACCCTAAGGGACAGACTGAACACTGAAGCTTTCTTT. Its translation: CASTLRDRLNTEAFF.

This rearrangement joins TRBV28 to TRBJ2-7; unclear D gene. V shed 7 bases and J shed 0 bases, with 13 bases lying between them. Germline V lookup: CDR1 MDHEN, CDR2 SYDVKM. The CDR3 length is 14 residues. CDR3 residues: CASTRVSRSYEQYF. Here the CDR3 DNA reads TGTGCCAGCACCAGAGTCTCCCGCTCCTACGAGCAGTACTTC.

The rearrangement uses TRBV5-5 and TRBJ2-3, with 10 positions matching TRBD1. V gave up 4 bases and J gave up 5 bases; unmatched junction bases: 10. The CDR3 runs to 16 residues. Germline V gene sequence: CDR1 SGHKS, CDR2 YYEKEE (reference sequence). CDR3 nucleotides: TGTGCCAGCAGCCCACCGGACAGGGGGAAGGGAGATACGCAGTATTTT. Protein sequence: CASSPPDRGKGDTQYF.

The V gene is TRBV5-6, the J gene TRBJ1-2, with D perhaps TRBD1 (5 bases). The V gene lost 0 bases and the J gene lost 5 bases, with 8 bases spanning the gap. The CDR3 sequence is 13 residues long. Germline V gene data show CDR1 as SGHDT and CDR2 as YYEEEE. The CDR3 is CASSLVAGYGYTF. The CDR3, as DNA: TGTGCCAGCAGCTTGGTGGCAGGGTATGGCTACACCTTC.

The chain is built from TRBV7-8 and TRBJ2-3; 8 nucleotides agree with TRBD1. Germline values: CDR1 SGHVS, CDR2 FQNEAQ. CDR3 length equals 13 residues. Germline trimming cut 7 bases from V and 4 bases from J; bases unmatched to any gene: 4. The CDR3 sequence is CASIGRGPDTQYF. CDR3 DNA sequence: TGTGCCAGCATAGGCAGGGGGCCAGATACGCAGTATTTT.

This chain links TRBV28 with TRBJ2-7, with D unresolved. Germline V gene data show CDR1 as MDHEN and CDR2 as SYDVKM. This CDR3 is built from 15 residues. V shed 3 bases and J shed 0 bases, with 12 bases lying between them. CDR3 in DNA: TGTGCCAGCAGTTTGCAGCTATCGAGCTCCTACGAGCAGTACTTC. This translates into CASSLQLSSSYEQYF.

In the case of this clone: Different DNA sequences within this sample yield the same CDR3. This rearrangement joins TRBV4-1 to TRBJ2-5; D is possibly TRBD2 (6 bases). The CDR3 totals 15 residues. The germline V gene has CDR1 MGHRA and CDR2 YSYEKL. Trimming left V 0 bases short and J 2 bases short, with 10 bases between. The CDR3 spells CASSQEGGVQETQYF. In nucleotides, the CDR3 is TGCGCCAGCAGCCAAGAAGGCGGGGTACAAGAGACCCAGTACTTC.

The chain couples TRBV27 to TRBJ2-7; D perhaps matches TRBD2 (5 bases). This CDR3 is 14 amino acids long. The V gene lost 6 bases and the J gene lost 0 bases, with 12 bases spanning the gap. In germline, CDR1 is MNHEY, CDR2 SMNVEV (reference sequence). CDR3 sequence (DNA): TGTGCCAGCAGCACTAGGCCCCTCTCCTACGAGCAGTACTTC. Translation: CASSTRPLSYEQYF.

This chain links TRBV7-8 with TRBJ2-7; D gene ambiguous. This CDR3 region has 14 residues. The germline V and J ends were trimmed by 5 bases and 2 bases, with 13 bases remaining between them. CDR1 is SGHVS and CDR2 is FQNEAQ in the germline V gene. CDR3 amino acids: CASSNRATTYEQYF. For the CDR3, the DNA is TGTGCCAGCAGCAACCGGGCCACAACCTACGAGCAGTACTTC.

This clone was picked up one time. Other DNA sequences of this sample code for an identical CDR3. The chain combines TRBV27 with TRBJ2-7, with D possibly TRBD1 on 5 matching bases. Germline V lookup: CDR1 MNHEY, CDR2 SMNVEV (reference sequence). V was cut by 5 bases and J by 6 bases, with 11 bases left in between. This CDR3 comprises 12 residues. CDR3 in amino acids: CASSIGVGEQYF. Written as DNA, the CDR3 is TGTGCCAGCAGTATAGGGGTGGGCGAGCAGTACTTC.

The rearrangement uses TRBV21-1 and TRBJ1-5; whether TRBD1, the table's D call, matches the DNA was not checked. TRBV21-1 is listed as a pseudogene. CDR3 size: 15 residues. Here the CDR3 reads CASSKGRQGSQPQHF. Here the CDR3 DNA reads TGTGCCAGCAGCAAAGGACGTCAGGGGAGTCAGCCCCAGCATTTT.

This sequence joins TRBV9 and TRBJ1-3; unclear D gene. The V gene lost 3 bases and the J gene lost 2 bases, with 9 bases spanning the gap. CDR3 length: 14 amino acids. Germline V gene data show CDR1 as SGDLS and CDR2 as YYNGEE. CDR3 nucleotide sequence: TGTGCCAGCAGCGAAGCGGGCACTGGAAACACCATATATTTT. Residues: CASSEAGTGNTIYF.

Concerning this clone: This sample includes further DNA sequences coding for the same CDR3. The CDR3 loop is CASSLTAGGYNEQFF. Here the CDR3 DNA reads TGTGCCAGCAGTTTAACGGCGGGAGGGTACAATGAGCAGTTCTTC. The chain couples TRBV27 to TRBJ2-1, with 9 bases fitting TRBD2. CDR1 and CDR2 (germline): MNHEY, SMNVEV (reference sequence). Trimming took 2 bases from V and 4 from J; bases not matched to a gene: 3. This CDR3 comprises 15 residues.

The J gene is TRBJ2-7, the V gene TRBV29-1, with D unresolved. The germline V gene encodes CDR1 SQVTM and CDR2 ANQGSEA. The V end lost 4 bases, the J end lost 0 bases, and 7 bases lay between the germline ends. The CDR3 has 12 residues. CDR3 sequence: CSVAVSSYEQYF. The DNA for the CDR3 is TGCAGCGTTGCTGTGAGCTCCTACGAGCAGTACTTC.

V gene TRBV19 combines with J gene TRBJ2-2; D uncertain. V lost 3 bases, J lost 6 bases, and 8 bases lay in between. The CDR3 has 13 amino acids. The germline CDR1 and CDR2 sequences are LNHDA and SQIVND (reference sequence). The CDR3: CASSMVTAGELFF. DNA for the CDR3: TGTGCCAGTAGTATGGTTACCGCCGGGGAGCTGTTTTTT.

V and J are TRBV5-6 and TRBJ2-7; 10 nucleotides agree with TRBD2. V shed 6 bases and J 6 bases; nucleotides not matched to a gene: 12. The CDR3 loop spans 15 amino acids. CDR1 is SGHDT, CDR2 YYEEEE, per germline. The CDR3 region has the DNA TGTGCCAGCAAGCTTGGGACTAGCGCCTCCGTCGAGCAGTACTTC. This translates into CASKLGTSASVEQYF.